The 27 T cell receptor beta chains reported below all come from one sample, sequenced in a study of T cell changes during pregnancy in multiple sclerosis. Libraries were prepared by immunoSEQ multiplex PCR; TCRdb keeps only in-frame clonotypes and omits some of them. The data hold over 40,000 clones, with approximately 91% observed a single time. The input for sequencing was CD4+ T cells from peripheral blood mononuclear cells, taken in the second trimester of pregnancy. These receptors came from a female donor with multiple sclerosis, enrolled in a pregnancy study.

This clone was seen a single time. The chain employs TRBV30 and TRBJ2-3; 14 nucleotides align to TRBD2. V shed 4 bases and J 1 base; nucleotides not matched to a gene: 10. The CDR3 extends over 18 amino acids. CDR1 is GTSNPN, CDR2 SVGIG, per germline (reference sequence). The CDR3 here is CAWTSLRLAGGGTDTQYF. In DNA form, the CDR3 reads TGTGCCTGGACTAGTTTGAGACTAGCGGGGGGGGGCACAGATACGCAGTATTTT.

This chain uses TRBV10-3 with TRBJ2-3; D perhaps matches TRBD2 (7 bases). Germline V CDR1 and CDR2: ENHRY, SYGVKD. Trimming left V 8 bases short and J 1 base short, with 13 bases between. The CDR3 runs 14 residues. The CDR3 DNA reads as TGTGCCATCGGGGCGGGGGCCCGCACAGATACGCAGTATTTT. It specifies CAIGAGARTDTQYF.

The chain links TRBV18 to TRBJ1-3; 8 bases align to TRBD1. The trim removed 5 bases at V and 1 base at J, leaving 4 bases unmatched. Germline V lookup: CDR1 KGHSH, CDR2 LQKENI. CDR3 length equals 15 residues. Here the CDR3 reads CASSAGQASGNTIYF. In DNA form, the CDR3 reads TGTGCCAGCTCAGCGGGACAGGCTTCTGGAAACACCATATATTTT.

The chain couples TRBV5-1 to TRBJ2-2; no reliable D call. The germline gives CDR1 SGHRS, CDR2 YFSETQ. The length of the CDR3 is 11 residues. Trimming removed 6 bases at V and 8 bases at J, with 8 bases between. The CDR3 here is CASTLGGELFF. The CDR3 DNA sequence: TGCGCCAGCACCCTAGGAGGGGAGCTGTTTTTT.

The chain joins TRBV19 to TRBJ1-2; TRBD1 agrees at 9 bases. The CDR3 extends over 13 amino acids. V lost 4 bases and J lost 8; bases outside the gene matches: 5. The germline V gene encodes CDR1 LNHDA and CDR2 SQIVND (reference sequence). The CDR3 loop reads CASSKDRGQGYTF. CDR3 nucleotides: TGTGCCAGTAGTAAGGACAGGGGCCAAGGCTACACCTTC. Using reference TRBV19 and TRBJ1-2 for the parts outside the CDR3, the full variable domain is DGGITQSPKYLFRKEGQNVTLSCEQNLNHDAMYWYRQDPGQGLRLIYYSQIVNDFQKGDIAEGYSVSREKKESFPLTVTSAQKNPTAFYLCASSKDRGQGYTFGSGTRLTVV.

The chain has TRBV14 and TRBJ1-5, with 7 bases that match TRBD1. CDR3 size: 15 residues. CDR1 and CDR2 from the germline V gene are SGHDN and FVKESK. With 1 base clipped from V and 0 bases from J, the junction kept 0 bases outside the gene matches. CDR3 coding DNA: TGTGCCAGCAGCCAAGCAGGGGGTAGCAATCAGCCCCAGCATTTT. Translation: CASSQAGGSNQPQHF.

V usage is TRBV2 and J usage is TRBJ2-3, with TRBD2 matching 7 bases. Per the germline V gene, CDR1 is SNHLY and CDR2 is FYNNEI. CDR3 length: 15 amino acids. The junction had 11 bases not matched to a gene; V was cut back by 7 bases and J by 4 bases. The CDR3 sequence is CASMPSGARADTQYF. CDR3 coding DNA: TGTGCCAGCATGCCCAGCGGGGCAAGGGCAGATACGCAGTATTTT.

The V call is TRBV14, the J call TRBJ1-6, with D uncertain. This CDR3 has 14 residues. Germline CDR1 and CDR2: SGHDN and FVKESK. V was pared by 3 bases and J by 2 bases, with 5 bases between. CDR3 DNA sequence: TGTGCCAGCAGCCAGGTAGCCTATAATTCACCCCTCCACTTT. Amino acids: CASSQVAYNSPLHF.

CDR3 nucleotide sequence: TGCGCCAGCAGTGACCGGTCGGTTGTGGAGACCCAGTACTTC. Amino acid sequence: CASSDRSVVETQYF. The chain has TRBV10-2 and TRBJ2-5, with D hard to call. V was trimmed by 3 bases and J by 5 bases, leaving 13 bases between them. CDR3 size: 14 residues. CDR1 and CDR2 from the germline V gene are WSHSY and SAAADI.

The chain uses TRBV30 and TRBJ1-1; D is unresolved. Trimming took off 4 bases at V and 7 bases at J, with 16 bases between the two ends. The CDR3 length is 13 residues. Germline CDR1 and CDR2: GTSNPN and SVGIG (reference sequence). The CDR3 coding sequence is TGTGCCTGGATTAAGGTGCGGGTTGGTGAAGCTTTCTTT. It encodes CAWIKVRVGEAFF.

This chain joins TRBV7-3 and TRBJ2-2; tentative D call: TRBD1 (6 bases). The germline V gene encodes CDR1 SGHTA and CDR2 FQGTGA. The ends were cut back, 2 bases at V and 7 bases at J, with 8 bases in the middle. The CDR3 totals 13 residues. The CDR3 region is CASSLGDIGELFF. CDR3 in DNA: TGTGCCAGCAGCTTAGGGGACATCGGGGAGCTGTTTTTT.

The genes are TRBV6-4 and TRBJ2-1, with D possibly being TRBD2 (5 bases). The CDR3 has 15 residues. CDR1 is MRHNA, CDR2 SNTAGT, per germline. Between the trimmed V and J ends, which lost 4 bases and 2 bases, there was a span of 12 bases. The CDR3 here is CASSAERRPYNEQFF. As DNA, the CDR3 is TGTGCCAGCAGTGCCGAGCGGAGACCCTACAATGAGCAGTTCTTC.

This clone was seen once. This chain joins TRBV5-1 and TRBJ2-1; maybe TRBD2 (6 bases). The CDR3 has 14 amino acids. The ends were cut back, 1 base at V and 7 bases at J, with 12 bases in the middle. Germline V gene sequence: CDR1 SGHRS, CDR2 YFSETQ. The CDR3 sequence is CASSLNRGGNEQFF. CDR3 bases: TGCGCCAGCAGCTTGAACAGAGGAGGGAATGAGCAGTTCTTC.

This rearrangement joins TRBV11-2 to TRBJ2-1, with 10 bases matching TRBD2. Trimming at V came to 1 base and at J to 2 bases, leaving 5 bases not matched to a gene. The CDR3 runs 17 residues. CDR1 and CDR2 from the germline V gene are SGHAT and FQNNGV. The CDR3 is CASSLAAGGYPYNEQFF. The DNA of the CDR3 is TGTGCCAGCAGCTTAGCAGCGGGGGGGTACCCCTACAATGAGCAGTTCTTC.

This sequence joins TRBV15 and TRBJ2-7, with no clear D. Germline CDR1 and CDR2: LNHNV and YYDKDF (reference sequence). The CDR3 runs 14 residues. Deletions cut 6 bases from V and 2 bases from J, with 14 bases between. The CDR3 DNA is TGTGCCACCAGGAAATCGGGTGGCACCTACGAGCAGTACTTC. It specifies CATRKSGGTYEQYF.

V is TRBV4-2 and J is TRBJ2-3, with 10 bases that match TRBD2. The CDR3 runs to 16 residues. Germline V CDR1 and CDR2: LGHNA, YNFKEQ. V lost 3 bases and J lost 4; bases outside the gene matches: 7. CDR3 sequence: CASSQGSSGGSDTQYF. The CDR3 nucleotides read TGTGCCAGCAGCCAGGGGTCTAGCGGGGGATCAGATACGCAGTATTTT.

This chain uses TRBV6-1 with TRBJ1-6; maybe TRBD1 (6 bases). The CDR3 spans 19 residues. V was cut by 0 bases and J by 3 bases, with 18 bases left in between. Germline CDR1 MNHNS, CDR2 SASEGT. CDR3 residues: CASSEAPPWGGVYNSPLHF. CDR3 sequence (DNA): TGTGCCAGCAGTGAAGCCCCACCTTGGGGGGGCGTCTATAATTCACCCCTCCACTTT.

This chain uses TRBV7-2 with TRBJ1-1; D remains unclear. Germline CDR1 SGHTA, CDR2 FQGNSA. The CDR3 sequence is 13 residues long. V lost 7 bases and J lost 5, with 14 bases in between. The CDR3 sequence is CASTIMTGTEAFF. CDR3 coding DNA: TGTGCCAGCACCATTATGACGGGGACTGAAGCTTTCTTT. Supplemented by reference TRBV7-2 and TRBJ1-1, the full variable domain reads GAGVSQSPSNKVTEKGKDVELRCDPISGHTALYWYRQSLGQGLEFLIYFQGNSAPDKSGLPSDRFSAERTGGSVSTLTIQRTQQEDSAVYLCASTIMTGTEAFFGQGTRLTVV.

The V call is TRBV6-5, the J call TRBJ1-5; TRBD1 might be the D (5 bases). Germline V gives CDR1 MNHEY, CDR2 SVGAGI. CDR3 size: 16 residues. V lost 2 bases, J lost 5 bases, and 16 bases lay in between. The CDR3 bases are TGTGCCAGCAGTTACACCTACGGAGGGGACTATCAGCCCCAGCATTTT. Encoded protein: CASSYTYGGDYQPQHF.

This chain joins TRBV12-5 and TRBJ2-2; D is undetermined. Germline V gene sequence: CDR1 LGHNT, CDR2 FRNRAP. There are 14 residues in the CDR3. Deletions cut 7 bases from V and 1 base from J, with 10 bases between. CDR3 protein: CASATTGNTGELFF. The DNA for the CDR3 is TGTGCTAGTGCCACTACTGGGAACACCGGGGAGCTGTTTTTT. Full variable domain (outside the CDR3, taken from reference TRBV12-5 and TRBJ2-2): DARVTQTPRHKVTEMGQEVTMRCQPILGHNTVFWYRQTMMQGLELLAYFRNRAPLDDSGMPKDRFSAEMPDATLATLKIQPSEPRDSAVYFCASATTGNTGELFFGEGSRLTVL.

V is TRBV5-4 and J is TRBJ2-1, with 9 bases lining up with TRBD2. Looked up from germline, CDR1 is SGHNT and CDR2 is YYREEE (reference sequence). The CDR3 length is 15 residues. The ends lost 2 bases at V and 8 bases at J; junction bases unmatched: 8. Here the CDR3 DNA reads TGTGCCAGCAGCTTCCCCTTTGGCGGGGGGGATGAGCAGTTCTTC. It yields the protein CASSFPFGGGDEQFF.

V and J are TRBV5-5 and TRBJ2-5, with a possible D match to TRBD2 (5 bases). Per germline, CDR1 SGHKS and CDR2 YYEKEE (reference sequence). V lost 2 bases, J lost 7 bases, and 9 bases lay in between. The CDR3 sequence is 12 residues long. The CDR3 DNA is TGTGCCAGCAGCTTAGATGCGGGGACCCAGTACTTC. It specifies CASSLDAGTQYF.

The rearrangement uses TRBV29-1 and TRBJ2-5; 9 bases match TRBD1. V shed 4 bases and J 7 bases; nucleotides not matched to a gene: 22. The germline V gene encodes CDR1 SQVTM and CDR2 ANQGSEA. The CDR3 length is 18 residues. CDR3: CSVVSGGARQGDIATQYF. The CDR3 DNA sequence: TGCAGCGTTGTGTCCGGTGGGGCGCGACAGGGGGATATCGCGACCCAGTACTTC.

This chain joins TRBV15 and TRBJ2-7; D unclear. The CDR3 is 12 amino acids. V was pared by 4 bases and J by 1 base, with 5 bases between. Germline CDR1 reads LNHNV; CDR2 reads YYDKDF (reference sequence). CDR3 sequence reads: CATSTTSYEQYF. The CDR3 DNA reads as TGTGCCACCAGCACAACATCCTACGAGCAGTACTTC.

This chain's CDR3 is CASSSYDGYTF. The CDR3 DNA is TGTGCCAGCAGCTCCTATGATGGCTACACCTTC. V usage is TRBV11-2 and J usage is TRBJ1-2; D gene uncertain. This CDR3 has 11 amino acids. Germline V gene lookup returns CDR1 SGHAT and CDR2 FQNNGV. Trimming took 4 bases from V and 6 from J, leaving 6 bases between them.

The chain combines TRBV5-1 with TRBJ2-4; the match to TRBD2 covers 9 bases. Trimming at V came to 0 bases and at J to 2 bases, leaving 6 bases not matched to a gene. Germline-derived CDR1 and CDR2 are SGHRS and YFSETQ. There are 17 residues in the CDR3. CDR3 in DNA: TGCGCCAGCAGCTTGGGTAGCGGGGGTGGGTCCAAAAACATTCAGTACTTC. Protein sequence: CASSLGSGGGSKNIQYF. Complete variable domain (other parts from reference TRBV5-1 and TRBJ2-4): KAGVTQTPRYLIKTRGQQVTLSCSPISGHRSVSWYQQTPGQGLQFLFEYFSETQRNKGNFPGRFSGRQFSNSRSEMNVSTLELGDSALYLCASSLGSGGGSKNIQYFGAGTRLSVL.

V gene TRBV27 combines with J gene TRBJ2-7, with 13 positions matching TRBD2. This CDR3 has 15 residues. CDR1 MNHEY and CDR2 SMNVEV come from the germline V gene (reference sequence). The V segment lost 4 bases and the J segment 6 bases; nucleotides outside the gene matches: 6. This CDR3 is CASSSLRTSGGEQYF. Here the CDR3 DNA reads TGTGCCAGCAGTTCCCTACGGACTAGCGGGGGCGAGCAGTACTTC.